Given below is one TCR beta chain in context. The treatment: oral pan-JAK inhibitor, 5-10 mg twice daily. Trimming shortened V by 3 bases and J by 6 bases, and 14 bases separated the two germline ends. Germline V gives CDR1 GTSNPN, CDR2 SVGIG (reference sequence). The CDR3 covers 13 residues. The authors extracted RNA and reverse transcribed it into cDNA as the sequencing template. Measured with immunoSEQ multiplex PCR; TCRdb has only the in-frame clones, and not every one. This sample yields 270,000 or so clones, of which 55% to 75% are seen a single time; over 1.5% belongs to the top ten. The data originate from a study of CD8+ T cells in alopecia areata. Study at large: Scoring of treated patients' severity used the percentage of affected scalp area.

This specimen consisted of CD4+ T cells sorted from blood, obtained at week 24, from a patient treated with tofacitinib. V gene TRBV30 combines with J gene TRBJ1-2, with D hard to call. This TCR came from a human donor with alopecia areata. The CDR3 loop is CAWRERGIDGYTF. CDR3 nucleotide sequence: TGTGCCTGGAGGGAACGGGGTATTGATGGCTACACCTTC.